This T cell receptor beta chain was documented in a study of early T cells in non-severe SARS-CoV-2 infection. Overall study results and limits: The study's VDJdb matching favored anti-spike CD8 responses and missed private and CD4 specificities.

In its sample, this clonotype was seen a few times. Its cognate antigen is unknown. Individual cDNA molecules carried attached unique molecular identifiers. Using its own MiXCR run on the 5' RACE reads, TCRdb lists one record per CDR3 protein. The sample holds 55,000 to 70,000 distinct CDR3 sequences; 5.5% to 6.5% are singletons and the top ten take approximately 6.3%. Germline loops: CDR1 SGHVS, CDR2 FQNEAQ. The CDR3 is 17 amino acids. The V and J ends lost 3 bases and 5 bases respectively, with 22 bases between them. This TCR was recovered from an adult who was a healthcare worker with PCR-confirmed SARS-CoV-2 infection or an uninfected control (not recorded which). V gene TRBV7-8 combines with J gene TRBJ2-5; D not resolved. The sequencing input was whole blood. CDR3 loop: CASSLSGFGFPTETQYF. CDR3 DNA: TGTGCCAGCAGCTTGTCAGGCTTCGGCTTCCCCACGGAGACCCAGTACTTC. The full variable domain, with the rest looked up from reference TRBV7-8 and TRBJ2-5, is GAGVSQSPRYKVAKRGQDVALRCDPISGHVSLFWYQQALGQGPEFLTYFQNEAQLDKSGLPSDRFFAERPEGSVSTLKIQRTQQEDSAVYLCASSLSGFGFPTETQYFGPGTRLLVL.